The 6 T cell receptor beta chains reported below all come from one sample, sequenced in a study of cytomegalovirus exposure and HLA in healthy donors (dated by TCRdb to about 2017). The library was built by means of the immunoSEQ multiplex PCR assay. A mixture of 60 forward primers for TCR Vbeta segments and 13 reverse primers for TCR Jbeta segments was used in the multiplex PCR. The table was pulled from immuneACCESS by TCRdb, which kept in-frame rearrangements only. Such tables lose some clones; where checked, under half of the loss comes from unresolved V genes, and the rest has no known cause. The sample table records about 140,000 clones; approximately 79% of these occur just once. 1.2% of the sample goes to the ten largest clones. Material: PBMCs. Receptor source: a female donor in good health and CMV-seronegative.

This sequence joins TRBV27 and TRBJ2-7; D gene ambiguous. Per the germline V gene, CDR1 is MNHEY and CDR2 is SMNVEV (reference sequence). Trimming shortened V by 3 bases and J by 1 base, and 7 bases separated the two germline ends. The CDR3 spans 13 residues. This CDR3 is CASSLSISYEQYF. The CDR3, as DNA: TGTGCCAGCAGTTTGTCCATTTCCTACGAGCAGTACTTC.

This chain joins TRBV7-9 and TRBJ2-7; D perhaps matches TRBD1 (5 bases). Germline values: CDR1 SEHNR, CDR2 FQNEAQ (reference sequence). The CDR3 loop spans 13 amino acids. Trimming cost V 0 bases and J 9 bases, with 12 bases left between them. CDR3 sequence (DNA): TGTGCCAGCAGCTTAGCGACAGCTTTACGGCAGTACTTC. Translating it yields CASSLATALRQYF.

This clone has just one count. V gene TRBV10-3 combines with J gene TRBJ2-1, with D possibly TRBD1 on 5 matching bases. Germline values: CDR1 ENHRY, CDR2 SYGVKD. The V end was cut by 0 bases, the J end by 7 bases, with 10 bases between. This CDR3 spans 14 amino acids. Here the CDR3 DNA reads TGTGCCATCAGTGAGTCGCGGCAGGGTAATGAGCAGTTCTTC. Translation: CAISESRQGNEQFF.

This rearrangement joins TRBV5-1 to TRBJ2-5; TRBD2 is a possible D gene (5 bases). CDR1 is SGHRS, CDR2 YFSETQ, per germline. V lost 2 bases and J lost 2, with 13 bases in between. This CDR3 contains 15 residues. CDR3 sequence: CASSLGGTAQETQYF. The CDR3 DNA follows: TGCGCCAGCAGCTTAGGAGGTACGGCACAAGAGACCCAGTACTTC. The full variable domain, rest sourced from reference TRBV5-1 and TRBJ2-5, is KAGVTQTPRYLIKTRGQQVTLSCSPISGHRSVSWYQQTPGQGLQFLFEYFSETQRNKGNFPGRFSGRQFSNSRSEMNVSTLELGDSALYLCASSLGGTAQETQYFGPGTRLLVL.

This sequence joins TRBV11-1 and TRBJ1-1; D perhaps matches TRBD1 (5 bases). Germline values: CDR1 SGHAT, CDR2 FQDESV (reference sequence). V was cut by 2 bases and J by 5 bases, with 12 bases left in between. The CDR3 extends over 14 amino acids. The chain's CDR3 is CASSLTQGGTEAFF. The CDR3 DNA reads TGTGCCAGCAGCTTAACCCAGGGAGGTACTGAAGCTTTCTTT.

The chain has TRBV28 and TRBJ1-2; D unresolved. Trimming removed 3 bases at V and 6 bases at J, with 11 bases between. The V gene's germline CDR1 is MDHEN and CDR2 SYDVKM. This CDR3 is built from 13 residues. The CDR3 region is CASSFGQPNGYTF. The CDR3 coding sequence is TGTGCCAGCAGTTTTGGGCAGCCTAATGGCTACACCTTC.